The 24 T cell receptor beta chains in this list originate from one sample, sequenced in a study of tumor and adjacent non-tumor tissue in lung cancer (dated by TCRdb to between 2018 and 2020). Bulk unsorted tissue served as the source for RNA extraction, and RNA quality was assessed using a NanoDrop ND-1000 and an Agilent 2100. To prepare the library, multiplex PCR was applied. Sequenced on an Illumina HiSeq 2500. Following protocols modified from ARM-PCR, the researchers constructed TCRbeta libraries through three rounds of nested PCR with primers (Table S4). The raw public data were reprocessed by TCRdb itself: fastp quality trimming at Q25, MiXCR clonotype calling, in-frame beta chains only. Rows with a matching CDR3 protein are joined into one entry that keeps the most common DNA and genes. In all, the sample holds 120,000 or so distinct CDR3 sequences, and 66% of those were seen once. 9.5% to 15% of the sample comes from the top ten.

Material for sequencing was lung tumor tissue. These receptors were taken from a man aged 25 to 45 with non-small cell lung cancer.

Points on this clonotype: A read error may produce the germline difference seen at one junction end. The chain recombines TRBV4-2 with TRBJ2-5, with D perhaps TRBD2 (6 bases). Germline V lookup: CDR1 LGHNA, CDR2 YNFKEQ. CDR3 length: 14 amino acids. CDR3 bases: TGTGCCAGCAGCCAATATAGCGGACAAGAGACCCAGCAGTTC. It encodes CASSQYSGQETQQF.

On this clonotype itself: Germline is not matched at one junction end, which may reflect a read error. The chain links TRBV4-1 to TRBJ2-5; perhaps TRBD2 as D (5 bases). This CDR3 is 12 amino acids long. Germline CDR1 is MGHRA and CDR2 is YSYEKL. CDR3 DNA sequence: TGCGCCAGCAGCCCAGTCGGGGAGACCCATTACTTC. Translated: CASSPVGETHYF.

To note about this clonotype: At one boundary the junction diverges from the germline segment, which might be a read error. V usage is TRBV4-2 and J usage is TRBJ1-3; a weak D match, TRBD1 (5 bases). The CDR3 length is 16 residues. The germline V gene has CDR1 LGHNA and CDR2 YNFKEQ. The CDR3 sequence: CANSQAEGLSLNTIYF. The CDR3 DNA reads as TGTGCCAACAGCCAAGCGGAGGGACTCTCTTTGAACACCATATATTTT.

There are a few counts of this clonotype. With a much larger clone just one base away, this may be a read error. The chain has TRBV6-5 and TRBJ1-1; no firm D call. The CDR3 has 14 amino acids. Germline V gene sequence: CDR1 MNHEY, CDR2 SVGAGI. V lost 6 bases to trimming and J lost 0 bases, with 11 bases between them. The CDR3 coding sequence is TGTGCCAGCAGCCACAGCAATATGAACACTGAAGCTTTCTTT. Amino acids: CASSHSNMNTEAFF.

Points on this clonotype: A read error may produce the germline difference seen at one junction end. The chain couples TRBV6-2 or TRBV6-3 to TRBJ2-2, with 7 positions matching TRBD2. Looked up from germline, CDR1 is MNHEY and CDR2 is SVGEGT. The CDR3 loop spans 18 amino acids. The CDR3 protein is CASSYLTRGVVNTRELFF. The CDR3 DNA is TGTGCCAGCAGTTACCTCACCCGGGGGGTGGTTAACACCAGGGAGCTGTTTTTT.

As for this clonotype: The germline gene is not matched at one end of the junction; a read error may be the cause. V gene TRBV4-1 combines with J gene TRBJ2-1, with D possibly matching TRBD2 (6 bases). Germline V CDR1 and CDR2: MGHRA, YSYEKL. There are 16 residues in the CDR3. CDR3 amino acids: CAISQDSGRKYNEQFF. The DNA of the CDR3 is TGCGCCATCAGCCAAGATTCGGGGAGGAAGTACAATGAGCAGTTCTTC.

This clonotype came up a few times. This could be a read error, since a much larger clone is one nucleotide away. CDR3 residues: CASSQSKRGGQFF. DNA for the CDR3: TGTGCCAGCAGCCAATCAAAACGGGGAGGGCAGTTCTTC. This rearrangement joins TRBV4-2 to TRBJ2-1; D possibly corresponds to TRBD2 (6 bases). The CDR3 consists of 13 residues. Trimming took off 2 bases at V and 12 bases at J, with 14 bases between the two ends. Per germline, CDR1 LGHNA and CDR2 YNFKEQ.

This CDR3 is CASGPPRLGVGELFF. The CDR3 DNA reads TGTGCGAGCGGTCCCCCTCGACTGGGGGTAGGGGAGCTGTTTTTT. The gene calls are TRBV12-3 or TRBV12-4 and TRBJ2-2; D tentatively fits TRBD1 or TRBD2 (5 bases each). This CDR3 is built from 15 residues.

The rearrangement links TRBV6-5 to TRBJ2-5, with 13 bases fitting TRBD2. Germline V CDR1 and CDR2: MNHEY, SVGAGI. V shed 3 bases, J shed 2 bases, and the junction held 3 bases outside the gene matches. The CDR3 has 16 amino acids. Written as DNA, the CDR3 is TGTGCCAGCAGTTATGCGACTAGCGGGGGGCAAGAGACCCAGTACTTC. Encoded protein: CASSYATSGGQETQYF.

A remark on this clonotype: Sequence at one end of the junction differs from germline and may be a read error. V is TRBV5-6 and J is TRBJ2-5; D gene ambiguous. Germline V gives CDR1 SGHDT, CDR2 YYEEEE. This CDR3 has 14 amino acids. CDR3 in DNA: TGTGCCAGGAGCTTGATAGGGCCGGAAGAGACCCAGTACTTC. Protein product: CARSLIGPEETQYF.

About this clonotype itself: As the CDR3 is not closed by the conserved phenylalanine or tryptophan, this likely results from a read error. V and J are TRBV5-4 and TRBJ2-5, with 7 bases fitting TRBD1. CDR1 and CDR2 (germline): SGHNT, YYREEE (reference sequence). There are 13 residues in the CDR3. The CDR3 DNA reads TGTGGCAGCAGTGGTGACAGGGATGAGACCCAGTACCTC. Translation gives CGSSGDRDETQYL.

The CDR3 DNA reads TGTGCCAGCAGCTTAGGACAAGGCCCCAAGACTGAAGCTTTCTTT. Translating gives CASSLGQGPKTEAFF. The J gene is TRBJ1-1, the V gene TRBV7-9; D ambiguous. Germline CDR1 and CDR2: SEHNR and FQNEAQ (reference sequence). Trimming cost V 1 base and J 5 bases, with 14 bases left between them. The CDR3 totals 15 residues.

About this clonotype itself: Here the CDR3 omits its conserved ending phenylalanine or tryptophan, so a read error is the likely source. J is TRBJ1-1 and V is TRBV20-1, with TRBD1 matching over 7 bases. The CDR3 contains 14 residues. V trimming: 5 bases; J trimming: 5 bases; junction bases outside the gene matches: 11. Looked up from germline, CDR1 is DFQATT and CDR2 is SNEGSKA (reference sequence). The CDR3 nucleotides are TGCAGTGCTCTCCCGATAGGGGGCGGTACTGAAGCTTTCGTT. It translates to CSALPIGGGTEAFV.

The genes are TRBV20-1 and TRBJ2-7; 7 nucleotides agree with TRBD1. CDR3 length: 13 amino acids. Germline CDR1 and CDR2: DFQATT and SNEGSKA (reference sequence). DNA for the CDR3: TGCAATGTACAAGACAGGGTCTCCTACGAGCAGTACTTC. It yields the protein CNVQDRVSYEQYF.

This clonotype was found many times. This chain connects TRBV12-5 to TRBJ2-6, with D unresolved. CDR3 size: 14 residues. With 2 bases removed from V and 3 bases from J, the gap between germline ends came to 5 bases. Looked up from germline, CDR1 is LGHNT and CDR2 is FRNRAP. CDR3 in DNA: TGTGCTAGTGGTTTGACTGTTGGGGCCAACGTCCTGACTTTC. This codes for CASGLTVGANVLTF.

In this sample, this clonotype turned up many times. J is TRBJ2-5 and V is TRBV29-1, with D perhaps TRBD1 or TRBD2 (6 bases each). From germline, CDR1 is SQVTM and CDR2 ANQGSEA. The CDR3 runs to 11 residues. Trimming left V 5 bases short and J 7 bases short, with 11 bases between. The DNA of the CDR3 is TGCAGCGTTAGGGGGGAAGGGACCCAGTACTTC. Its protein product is CSVRGEGTQYF.

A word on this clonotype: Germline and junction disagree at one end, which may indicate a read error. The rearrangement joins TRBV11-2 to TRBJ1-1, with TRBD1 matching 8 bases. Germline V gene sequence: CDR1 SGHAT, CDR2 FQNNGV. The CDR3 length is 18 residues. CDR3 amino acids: CVSSLDLGQAGVNTEAFF. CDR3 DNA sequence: TGTGTCAGCAGCTTAGATTTGGGACAGGCTGGAGTGAACACTGAAGCTTTCTTT. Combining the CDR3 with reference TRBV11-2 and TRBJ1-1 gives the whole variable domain EAGVAQSPRYKIIEKRQSVAFWCNPISGHATLYWYQQILGQGPKLLIQFQNNGVVDDSQLPKDRFSAERLKGVDSTLKIQPAKLEDSAVYLCVSSLDLGQAGVNTEAFFGQGTRLTVV.

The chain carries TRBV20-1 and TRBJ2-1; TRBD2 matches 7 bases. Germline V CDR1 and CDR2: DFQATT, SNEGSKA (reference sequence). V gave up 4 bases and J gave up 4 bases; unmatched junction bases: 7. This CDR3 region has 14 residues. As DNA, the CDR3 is TGCAGTGCTAACTCTGTGGGAGGGTACAATGAGCAGTTCTTC. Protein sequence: CSANSVGGYNEQFF.

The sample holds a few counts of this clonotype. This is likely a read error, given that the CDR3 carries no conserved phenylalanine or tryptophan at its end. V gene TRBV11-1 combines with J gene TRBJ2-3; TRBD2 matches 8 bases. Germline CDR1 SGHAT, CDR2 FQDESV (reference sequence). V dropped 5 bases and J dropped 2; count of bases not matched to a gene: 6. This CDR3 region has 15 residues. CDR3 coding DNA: TGTGCCAGCAGCCCGGCGGGGGGTAACACAGATACGCAGTATCTT. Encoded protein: CASSPAGGNTDTQYL.

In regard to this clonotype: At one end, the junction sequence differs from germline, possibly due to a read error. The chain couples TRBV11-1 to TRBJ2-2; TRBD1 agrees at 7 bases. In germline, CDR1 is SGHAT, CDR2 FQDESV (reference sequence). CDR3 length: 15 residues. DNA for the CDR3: TGTGCCAGCAGACCAAGCCCACAGGGGACCGTGGAGGTGTTTTTT. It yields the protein CASRPSPQGTVEVFF.

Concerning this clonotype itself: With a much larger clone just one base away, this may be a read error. CDR3 in amino acids: CASSEAQDQPQYF. CDR3 coding DNA: TGTGCCAGCAGTGAGGCCCAGGATCAGCCCCAGTATTTT. The rearrangement uses TRBV12-3 or TRBV12-4 and TRBJ1-5; D uncertain. The DNA end lines up better with TRBJ2-3; the J call may be wrong. CDR3 length equals 13 residues.

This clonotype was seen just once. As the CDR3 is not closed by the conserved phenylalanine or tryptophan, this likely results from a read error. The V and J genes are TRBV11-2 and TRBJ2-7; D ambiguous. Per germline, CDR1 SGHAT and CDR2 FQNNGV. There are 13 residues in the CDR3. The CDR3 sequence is CASSWVAAYEQYI. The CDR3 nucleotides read TGCGCCAGCAGCTGGGTAGCTGCCTACGAGCAGTACATC.

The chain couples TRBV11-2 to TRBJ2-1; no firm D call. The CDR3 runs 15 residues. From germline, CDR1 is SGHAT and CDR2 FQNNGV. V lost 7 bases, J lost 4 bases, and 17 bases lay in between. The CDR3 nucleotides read TGTGCCAGCATCTCGGTTCGGTTGGGGTACAATGAGCAGTTCTTC. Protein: CASISVRLGYNEQFF.

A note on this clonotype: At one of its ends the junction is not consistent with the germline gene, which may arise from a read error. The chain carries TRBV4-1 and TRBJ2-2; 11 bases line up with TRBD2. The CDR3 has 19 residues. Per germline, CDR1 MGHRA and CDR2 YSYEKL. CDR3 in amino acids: CGSSQDLLAGGVDTGEQFF. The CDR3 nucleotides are TGCGGCAGCAGCCAAGATCTTCTAGCGGGAGGAGTAGACACCGGGGAGCAGTTTTTT.